This T cell receptor (beta chain) derives from a study of identical twins' blood T cells (dated by TCRdb to the early 2010s). About the investigation overall: The roughly twelve libraries, six for the alpha chain and six for the beta chain, together yielded 49 million or so Illumina reads. TCR alpha and beta chain repertoires of three pairs of monozygous twins were compared using next-generation sequencing to assess genetic influence on repertoire formation. Results and caveats for the whole study, not just this receptor: Because the twins were reared together, environmental influences could not be ruled out as the explanation for twin similarity. The study stated that the proposed role of the TCRalpha J segment in MHC recognition during thymic selection needs to be validated by independent studies. Among the most abundant TCRbeta clonotypes, more CDR3 sequences were shared by each donor with her twin than with unrelated donors. V gene usage was reported to be markedly more similar within twin pairs than between unrelated donors, even among non-selected out-of-frame TCRbeta clonotypes. How many CDR3 clonotypes two donors shared depended mainly on the product of their cloneset sizes, and the twins did not clearly stray from this trend.

Trimming takes 4 bases from V and 14 bases from J, and the germline ends sit 12 bases apart. The CDR3 sequence holds 12 residues, the cysteine and phenylalanine included. The only DNA kept is the CDR3, 36 bases in frame from the first base. CDR1 and CDR2, looked up from the germline V gene, are SNHLY and FYNNEI. About this clonotype: The clone's antigen remains unknown. The record has no base qualities; no much larger clone is one base away.

Donors were six healthy women forming three monozygous twin pairs. All three twin pairs had been reared together, and it was thought likely that the same infectious agents and vaccines had been met by these twin pairs. TCR cDNA libraries were prepared from RNA that was isolated from peripheral blood mononuclear cells. The library relied on 5' RACE. TCRdb shows the sequencer as Illumina Genome Analyzer IIx. RNA-based TCR cDNA libraries were prepared by a previously described protocol with several modifications. To prevent cross-contamination, barcodes specific to each sample were added to both ends of every TCR cDNA library during cDNA synthesis and amplification. Processing in the source paper ran as follows. Between about 95,000 and nearly 500,000 clonotypes were identified per individual, and about 2.2 to 4 million CDR3-containing reads were obtained per library. Reads carrying improper barcode index combinations were removed, after which the MiTCR software was used to build a cloneset for each library. During the assembly of CDR3 clonotypes by MiTCR, low-quality reads were filtered or rescued and PCR and sequencing errors were corrected. Artificial out-of-frame clonotypes were mapped to in-frame sequences, with one indel allowed in the CDR3, and then removed. To measure how similar V and J gene usage was between donors, Jensen-Shannon divergence was divided by mean entropy. Through fastp at Q25 and MiXCR, TCRdb rebuilt clones from the public reads, retaining in-frame beta chains. Each record represents a unique CDR3 protein, reported with the most common genes and DNA among its rows. The V and J calls shown here were made by TCRdb, not taken from the authors' results. The sample profile shows around 380,000 distinct CDR3 sequences; about 28% of them were found once. About 6% of the sample lies in the top ten.

The sequence links TRBV2 to TRBJ1-6; D gene: possibly TRBD1, on 6 matching bases. The sample was PBMCs. This clonotype was sampled from a woman aged 18-55 years in good health. In nucleotide form, the sequence is TGTGCCAGCAGTGCGTTACAGGGCTCCCTCCACTTT. This codes for CASSALQGSLHF.